The 9 T cell receptor beta chains given below trace back to one sample, sequenced in a study of CD8 T cells in Susac syndrome. RNA was extracted with the RNeasy kit, and a quantity of about 0.5 to 1 ug was reverse transcribed using random hexamers. MiXCR, run by TCRdb on the immunoSEQ multiplex PCR reads, gives a single entry per CDR3 protein. The sample lists over 150,000 distinct CDR3 sequences, approximately 93% occurring once. The sequenced sample consisted of CD4+ T cells from PBMCs. The receptors were gathered from a human donor with multiple sclerosis.

The chain recombines TRBV5-4 with TRBJ2-2; D may be TRBD1 (6 bases). The germline V and J ends were trimmed by 3 bases and 1 base, with 13 bases remaining between them. The CDR3 runs 16 residues. The germline V gene encodes CDR1 SGHNT and CDR2 YYREEE (reference sequence). CDR3 nucleotides: TGTGCCAGCAGCTCCGGGACACCACTGAACACCGGGGAGCTGTTTTTT. Protein: CASSSGTPLNTGELFF.

This chain joins TRBV3-1 and TRBJ1-3, with D maybe TRBD1 (5 bases). The V and J ends lost 4 bases and 0 bases respectively, with 10 bases between them. The V gene's germline CDR1 is LGHDT and CDR2 YNNKEL (reference sequence). CDR3 length: 15 residues. In DNA form, the CDR3 reads TGTGCCAGCAGCCGCGGGGCCTCCTCTGGAAACACCATATATTTT. Amino acid sequence: CASSRGASSGNTIYF.

V gene TRBV11-1 combines with J gene TRBJ1-1, with D uncertain. V was cut by 1 base and J by 0 bases, with 6 bases left in between. Germline V gives CDR1 SGHAT, CDR2 FQDESV (reference sequence). The CDR3 has 14 amino acids. CDR3 residues: CASSLVGMNTEAFF. The CDR3, as DNA: TGTGCCAGCAGCTTAGTCGGGATGAACACTGAAGCTTTCTTT.

The J gene is TRBJ1-3, the V gene TRBV20-1, with D possibly TRBD1 on 5 matching bases. There are 14 residues in the CDR3. Per the germline V gene, CDR1 is DFQATT and CDR2 is SNEGSKA (reference sequence). Trimming shortened V by 3 bases and J by 6 bases, and 15 bases separated the two germline ends. In DNA, the CDR3 is TGCAGTGCTAGGGCAAGGGGACGGACAAACACCATATATTTT. Its protein product is CSARARGRTNTIYF.

The CDR3 protein is CASSFVTDTQYF. In nucleotides, the CDR3 is TGTGCCAGCAGCTTTGTCACAGATACGCAGTATTTT. V usage is TRBV7-2 and J usage is TRBJ2-3; D not certain. The germline V gene has CDR1 SGHTA and CDR2 FQGNSA. V was trimmed by 3 bases and J by 2 bases, leaving 3 bases between them. This CDR3 is 12 amino acids long.

The CDR3 sequence: CASSYRGVNTEAFF. CDR3 DNA: TGTGCCAGCAGTTACCGCGGGGTGAACACTGAAGCTTTCTTT. This chain links TRBV6-5 with TRBJ1-1; D is uncertain. There are 14 residues in the CDR3. V was clipped by 2 bases and J by 0 bases, with 7 bases between them. The V gene's germline CDR1 is MNHEY and CDR2 SVGAGI.

This chain joins TRBV30 and TRBJ2-2, with D unclear. Trimming took off 1 base at V and 6 bases at J, with 9 bases between the two ends. The CDR3 spans 13 residues. The germline CDR1 and CDR2 sequences are GTSNPN and SVGIG (reference sequence). The CDR3 nucleotides are TGTGCCTGGAGTGAGAGCCGCCCCGGGGAGCTGTTTTTT. Protein: CAWSESRPGELFF.

This chain connects TRBV6-5 to TRBJ2-7; 10 bases agree with TRBD1. Trimming cost V 0 bases and J 2 bases; bases outside gene matches: 7. CDR1 is MNHEY, CDR2 SVGAGI, per germline. The CDR3 is 17 residues long. The CDR3 nucleotides are TGTGCCAGCAGTTACTCGCTCTTGGGACAGGGGACCTACGAGCAGTACTTC. Translated: CASSYSLLGQGTYEQYF.

This chain links TRBV30 with TRBJ1-1; D not certain. Deletions cut 4 bases from V and 1 base from J, with 13 bases between. The CDR3 is made up of 14 amino acids. CDR1 and CDR2 from the germline V gene are GTSNPN and SVGIG (reference sequence). The CDR3 region is CAWIRSPANTEAFF. CDR3 DNA: TGTGCCTGGATTCGGAGCCCAGCGAACACTGAAGCTTTCTTT.